This T cell receptor (beta chain) was sequenced during a study of blood T cells in healthy people across ages. Notes on the study in general: Strong correlation linked observed beta diversity and percent naive T cells.

Notes on this clonotype: Its cognate antigen is unknown.

From germline, CDR1 is MNHEY and CDR2 SVGAGI. The length of the CDR3 is 15 residues. Germline trimming cut 5 bases from V and 0 bases from J; bases unmatched to any gene: 4. Primed by a sample-barcoded 5' primer and a J-beta primer mix, a second PCR proceeded for 7 to 11 cycles. Every sample gave at least 3 million paired-end reads containing CDR3. TCRdb called the 5' RACE reads again in MiXCR, with one record for every CDR3 protein. The sample consists of around 1,700,000 distinct CDR3 sequences, 28% of them appearing once. The TCR sequence derives from a woman in her twenties or thirties in good health. Material for sequencing was blood. The V and J genes are TRBV6-5 and TRBJ2-1, with 7 positions matching TRBD1. CDR3 bases: TGTGCCAGCAGTGTGGACAGGAGCTCCTACAATGAGCAGTTCTTC. Encoded protein: CASSVDRSSYNEQFF.